This is a list of T cell receptor beta chains from one sample in a study of T cell responses to AZD1222 COVID-19 vaccine. Here immunoSEQ multiplex PCR was the method, and the copy in TCRdb shows in-frame clones only, minus some. This sample has 84,000 or so clones; around 89% occur once, and the top ten carry 30% to 35%. The specimen was peripheral blood, collected on day 0 of AZD1222 vaccination. Receptors were obtained from an adult in good health. CDR3s include the opening cysteine and the closing phenylalanine or tryptophan.

>TRBJ2-7|14|TRBV11-2
CASSLASGKDEQYF
>TRBJ1-4|14|TRBV19
CASRRQNSNEKLFF
>TRBJ1-2|13|TRBV28
CASSLSAVGGYTF
>TRBJ1-2|13|TRBV30
CAWSVEGEEGYTF
>TRBJ2-3|15|TRBV7-9
CASSLVGGSTDTQYF
>TRBJ1-5|15|TRBV19
CASSIGDRQNQPQHF
>TRBJ1-5|12|TRBV28
CASISGNQPQHF
>TRBJ1-6|15|TRBV6-5
CASGADYSYNSPLHF
>TRBJ2-2|14|TRBV19
CASSIPGGPGELFF
>TRBJ2-2|16|TRBV27
CASKSTQPWDTGELFF
>TRBJ1-3|17|TRBV28
CASSPMTGATSGNTIYF
>TRBJ2-7|14|TRBV7-2
CASSLAGSSYEQYF
>TRBJ2-5|17|TRBV7-6
CASSSYLFRGVQETQYF
>TRBJ2-1|13|TRBV28
CASIDSGSHEQFF
>TRBJ2-3|15|TRBV7-2
CASSLVPEGADTQYF
>TRBJ2-1|16|TRBV19
CASSPPVAFSYNEQFF
>TRBJ1-3|15|TRBV7-6
CASSPGPNSGNTIYF
>TRBJ2-3|15|TRBV9
CASSAVGGGADTQYF
>TRBJ2-1|13|TRBV30
CALDRTRSNEQFF
>TRBJ1-4|16|TRBV4-1
CASSQDVETVREKLFF
>TRBJ1-2|17|TRBV11-3
CASSLVISTIRTWGYTF
>TRBJ1-2|14|TRBV4-1
CASTTTATERGYTF
>TRBJ2-1|15|TRBV5-1
CASNLGLAGDNEQFF
>TRBJ1-2|15|TRBV3-1/TRBV3-2
CASSQLFSGEDGYTF
>TRBJ2-3|18|TRBV7-2
CASSSLDSLEFLTDTQYF
>TRBJ2-1|18|TRBV24-1
CATSDPGTSGSTYNEQFF
>TRBJ1-1|15|TRBV28
CASSLVAGINTEAFF
>TRBJ1-1|13|TRBV19
CASSRTAVTEAFF
>TRBJ2-3|13|TRBV29-1
CSAVAGSTDTQYF
>TRBJ1-3|14|TRBV6-2/TRBV6-3
CASSYPGRGNTIYF
>TRBJ2-1|15|TRBV4-2
CASSQDVQGGTEQFF
>TRBJ1-1|16|TRBV4-1
CASSPGQGGGNTEAFF
>TRBJ2-6|15|TRBV2
CASSEGGFVATHSLF
>TRBJ2-3|14|TRBV3-1/TRBV3-2
CASSQAEGTDTQYF
>TRBJ1-4|18|TRBV28
CASSLAPRGGSTNEKLFF
>TRBJ1-4|13|TRBV15
CATSRVTTEKLFF
>TRBJ2-7|13|TRBV7-9
CASSWGPTYEQYF
>TRBJ1-5|14|TRBV6-5
CASSPGQGGQPQHF
>TRBJ1-1|14|TRBV5-1
CASSLAGRAAEAFF
>TRBJ2-1|15|TRBV3-1/TRBV3-2
CASSQGLDPYNEQFF
>TRBJ1-3|15|TRBV10-3
CAISESTGFGNTIYF